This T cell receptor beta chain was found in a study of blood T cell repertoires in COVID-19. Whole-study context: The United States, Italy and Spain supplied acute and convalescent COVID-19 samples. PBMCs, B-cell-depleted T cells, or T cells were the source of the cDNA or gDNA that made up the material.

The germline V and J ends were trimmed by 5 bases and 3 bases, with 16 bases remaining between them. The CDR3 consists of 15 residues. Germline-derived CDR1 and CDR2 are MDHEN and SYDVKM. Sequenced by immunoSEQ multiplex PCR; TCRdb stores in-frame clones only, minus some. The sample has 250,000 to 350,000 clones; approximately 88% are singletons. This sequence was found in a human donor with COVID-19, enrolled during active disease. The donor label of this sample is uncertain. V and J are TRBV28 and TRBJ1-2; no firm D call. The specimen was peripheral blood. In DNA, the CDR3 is TGTGCCAGCAGTATGGCCCTGGGCAGTTACTATGGCTACACCTTC. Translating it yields CASSMALGSYYGYTF.